Presented here are 22 T cell receptor beta chains from one specimen sequenced in a study of tumor-infiltrating lymphocytes in primary liver carcinoma. Total RNA and DNA came together from around 20-30 mg of bulk tissue without cell sorting. From 450 to 600 ng total RNA, TCR beta cDNA was generated with a primer in the constant region. Three nested multiplex PCR rounds, a slightly modified ARM-PCR, produced the libraries for TCR beta. A C-beta reverse primer was combined with TRBV1-TRBV30 forward primers in the first two PCR rounds, and each round had roughly 9 cycles. TCRdb recomputed calls from the multiplex PCR reads with MiXCR, one row per CDR3 protein. The table records approximately 99,000 distinct CDR3 sequences, almost 70% of them present only once. The source material was liver tumor tissue from sampling region 5. Subset reported: tumor region T5, tumor centre. Receptors were obtained from a woman aged 60 to 75 with primary liver carcinoma and hepatitis B virus infection.

Note on this clonotype: One end of the junction is discordant with germline, which a read error may explain. The chain is built from TRBV5-1 and TRBJ2-1, with TRBD1 matching 11 bases. Germline V gives CDR1 SGHRS, CDR2 YFSETQ. This CDR3 is 15 amino acids long. The CDR3 nucleotides are TGTGCCAGCAGTATGGGACAGGGGGATCGCAATGAGCAGTTCTTC. Protein sequence: CASSMGQGDRNEQFF. Based on the CDR3 plus reference TRBV5-1 and TRBJ2-1, the full variable domain is KAGVTQTPRYLIKTRGQQVTLSCSPISGHRSVSWYQQTPGQGLQFLFEYFSETQRNKGNFPGRFSGRQFSNSRSEMNVSTLELGDSALYLCASSMGQGDRNEQFFGPGTRLTVL.

This clonotype was observed many times. The chain is built from TRBV5-1 and TRBJ2-2, with unresolved D. V lost 1 base and J 7 bases, leaving 17 bases between the germline ends. The germline V gene has CDR1 SGHRS and CDR2 YFSETQ. The CDR3 length is 16 residues. CDR3 amino acids: CASSLTAPGSGGELFF. Written as DNA, the CDR3 is TGCGCCAGCAGCTTGACAGCCCCCGGTTCGGGCGGGGAGCTGTTTTTT. Based on the CDR3 plus reference TRBV5-1 and TRBJ2-2, the full variable domain is KAGVTQTPRYLIKTRGQQVTLSCSPISGHRSVSWYQQTPGQGLQFLFEYFSETQRNKGNFPGRFSGRQFSNSRSEMNVSTLELGDSALYLCASSLTAPGSGGELFFGEGSRLTVL.

In regard to this clonotype: One junction end disagrees with the germline gene, perhaps due to a read error. The V call is TRBV6-5, the J call TRBJ1-1, with D hard to call. The CDR3 contains 13 residues. Germline V gene data show CDR1 as MNHEY and CDR2 as SVGAGI. CDR3 nucleotides: TGTGCCTGCAGTCACGAAGTGAACACTGAAGCTTTCTTT. Translating it yields CACSHEVNTEAFF.

Of note for this clonotype: At one end the junction does not follow the germline gene, possibly because of a read error. The chain has TRBV11-2 and TRBJ2-1; possibly TRBD1 or TRBD2 for D (5 bases each). This CDR3 comprises 13 residues. In germline, CDR1 is SGHAT, CDR2 FQNNGV. The CDR3 DNA reads TGCGACAGTAGCCGGGACGGATATAATGAGCAGTTCTTC. This encodes CDSSRDGYNEQFF.

At least ten counts were recorded for this clonotype. The chain has TRBV5-6 and TRBJ1-2; D is ambiguous. This CDR3 is 12 amino acids long. V was clipped by 4 bases and J by 4 bases, with 8 bases between them. Germline lookup yields CDR1 SGHDT and CDR2 YYEEEE. CDR3 region: CASSSIAYGYTF. DNA for the CDR3: TGTGCCAGCAGCAGTATTGCCTATGGCTACACCTTC.

With respect to this clonotype: The junction shows a germline mismatch at one end, possibly a read error. CDR3 nucleotide sequence: TGTGCCAGCAGCTTTAGCGGGAGTGTAGACAATGGGCAGTTCTTC. Its translation: CASSFSGSVDNGQFF. This chain joins TRBV5-5 and TRBJ2-1; TRBD2 aligns across 9 bases. Germline V gene sequence: CDR1 SGHKS, CDR2 YYEKEE (reference sequence). This CDR3 has 15 residues.

The chain employs TRBV4-2 and TRBJ2-2; 8 bases fit TRBD1. J gave up 15 bases and V 10 bases, and 25 bases lay outside the gene matches. Per germline, CDR1 LGHNA and CDR2 YNFKEQ. CDR3 length equals 16 residues. The CDR3 region is CANSQQGARDTGELFF. For the CDR3, the DNA is TGTGCCAACAGTCAGCAGGGGGCGCGGGACACCGGAGAGTTGTTTTTT.

As to this clonotype: Its ends do not fully match the called genes, so a read error is possible. This chain uses TRBV30 with TRBJ2-3, with D possibly matching TRBD2 (6 bases). Germline assignment: CDR1 GTSNPN and CDR2 SVGIG (reference sequence). CDR3 length equals 15 residues. Here the CDR3 DNA reads TGTGTCTGGAGTGTGGGTATCGGGAGATCAGATACGCAGTATTTT. This encodes CVWSVGIGRSDTQYF.

Regarding this clonotype: Its ends do not fully match the called genes, so a read error is possible. J is TRBJ1-4 and V is TRBV6-5, with D unresolved. Germline values: CDR1 MNHEY, CDR2 SVGAGI. CDR3 length: 14 residues. The CDR3 region is CASSYVWGSEKLVF. The CDR3 nucleotides are TGTGCCAGCAGTTACGTGTGGGGAAGTGAAAAACTGGTTTTT.

As to this clonotype: A much larger clone differs by one base, so this may be a read error. This chain connects TRBV5-6 to TRBJ1-5; D uncertain. CDR3 length: 15 amino acids. CDR1 is SGHDT, CDR2 YYEEEE, per germline. V gave up 2 bases and J gave up 2 bases, with 11 bases separating them. The CDR3 reads CASSLGYRGNQPQHF. The CDR3 bases are TGTGCCAGCAGCTTAGGGTATCGGGGCAATCAGCCCCAGCATTTT.

There are many counts of this clonotype. The chain joins TRBV28 to TRBJ1-2; perhaps TRBD1 as D (5 bases). This CDR3 is 13 amino acids long. The ends were cut back, 7 bases at V and 12 bases at J, with 21 bases in the middle. Germline V gives CDR1 MDHEN, CDR2 SYDVKM. The CDR3 nucleotides read TGTGCCAGCACCCGGGGGAGCCTACCCGCAAACACCTTC. The encoded protein is CASTRGSLPANTF.

This clonotype was detected ten times or more. This chain joins TRBV28 and TRBJ2-7; possibly TRBD1 or TRBD2 for D (6 bases each). This CDR3 has 15 residues. Germline assignment: CDR1 MDHEN and CDR2 SYDVKM. V lost 6 bases to trimming and J lost 3 bases, with 18 bases between them. CDR3 nucleotides: TGTGCCAGCAGGTCCTGGGGGGCGGGAAGCTACGAGCAGTACTTC. This codes for CASRSWGAGSYEQYF.

The count of this clonotype is one. The junction does not match germline at one end; this may be a read error. The V gene is TRBV6-6, the J gene TRBJ1-2; D remains unclear. This CDR3 has 16 amino acids. Per germline, CDR1 MNHNY and CDR2 SVGAGI (reference sequence). The CDR3 is CASNYSSGRTGYGYTF. DNA of the CDR3: TGTGCCAGCAATTACTCTAGTGGCAGAACTGGTTATGGCTACACCTTC.

Concerning this clonotype: A much larger clone differs from this one at a single base, so this may be a read error. CDR3 region: CVWSAQGELFF. The CDR3 nucleotides are TGTGTCTGGAGTGCTCAAGGGGAGCTGTTTTTT. This chain uses TRBV30 with TRBJ2-2; no firm D call. Germline loops: CDR1 GTSNPN, CDR2 SVGIG (reference sequence). This CDR3 has 11 amino acids.

In the case of this clonotype: Sequence at one end of the junction differs from germline and may be a read error. The chain is built from TRBV7-8 and TRBJ1-1; perhaps TRBD1 as D (6 bases). This CDR3 is 13 amino acids long. The germline gives CDR1 SGHVS, CDR2 FQNEAQ. The CDR3 protein is CANSIILGAEPFF. The CDR3 DNA follows: TGTGCCAACAGCATCATCTTGGGGGCTGAACCTTTCTTT.

There are a few counts of this clonotype. In this CDR3 the conserved last residue, phenylalanine or tryptophan, is missing, so a read error is likely. The chain couples TRBV28 to TRBJ2-3; D call uncertain. Germline V gene lookup returns CDR1 MDHEN and CDR2 SYDVKM. Trimming removed 7 bases at V and 6 bases at J, with 14 bases between. The CDR3 length is 13 residues. CDR3 amino acids: CASKNLGEDTQYL. The CDR3 coding sequence is TGTGCCAGCAAAAACCTCGGAGAGGATACGCAGTATCTT.

This clonotype was seen only once. No DNA is shown, since the ends of the CDR3 on it are uncertain; the CDR3 is the one TCRdb lists. The V call is TRBV28, the J call TRBJ1-2; the listed D gene, TRBD1, was not tested against the DNA. Germline assignment: CDR1 MDHEN and CDR2 SYDVKM. The CDR3 contains 16 residues when both ends are counted. This CDR3 reads CAGSSPGEGRGYGCTF.

Judged by abundance, this clonotype is medium-sized. This rearrangement joins TRBV11-2 to TRBJ2-5, with D possibly TRBD2 on 6 matching bases. The CDR3 loop spans 15 amino acids. V was cut by 2 bases and J by 2 bases, with 12 bases left in between. Germline V gene lookup returns CDR1 SGHAT and CDR2 FQNNGV. CDR3 sequence reads: CASSLRLVRQETQYF. CDR3 DNA sequence: TGTGCCAGCAGCTTACGACTAGTACGGCAAGAGACCCAGTACTTC. Variable domain in full (rest from reference TRBV11-2 and TRBJ2-5): EAGVAQSPRYKIIEKRQSVAFWCNPISGHATLYWYQQILGQGPKLLIQFQNNGVVDDSQLPKDRFSAERLKGVDSTLKIQPAKLEDSAVYLCASSLRLVRQETQYFGPGTRLLVL.

On this clonotype itself: The junction departs from germline at one end; a sequencing error may be responsible. CDR3 in amino acids: CASSPATGGNCEEYF. In nucleotides, the CDR3 is TGTGCCAGCAGCCCCGCGACAGGGGGCAACTGCGAGGAGTACTTC. The chain combines TRBV11-3 with TRBJ2-7; 10 bases line up with TRBD1. The CDR3 is made up of 15 amino acids. Germline CDR1 SGHNT, CDR2 YENEEA.

The sample holds one count of this clonotype. The CDR3 carries no conserved terminal phenylalanine or tryptophan, so it likely arises from a read error. V is TRBV12-3 or TRBV12-4 and J is TRBJ2-7, with TRBD1 as a possible D gene (5 bases). Trimming took off 6 bases at V and 10 bases at J, with 22 bases between the two ends. The CDR3 runs 14 residues. The CDR3 loop reads CASSQGNGGAEQYI. In DNA form, the CDR3 reads TGTGCCAGCAGCCAAGGCAACGGTGGGGCCGAACAGTACATC.

On this clonotype itself: Being one base from a much bigger clone, this may be a read error. The chain combines TRBV7-8 with TRBJ1-3, with D uncertain. In germline, CDR1 is SGHVS, CDR2 FQNEAQ. Trimming took off 1 base at V and 12 bases at J, with 16 bases between the two ends. The CDR3 consists of 14 residues. The CDR3 nucleotides are TGTGCCAGCAGCTTAGAAGGGCACAAAGGGATCATATATTTT. Amino acid sequence: CASSLEGHKGIIYF.

The chain combines TRBV5-6 with TRBJ2-5; possibly TRBD2 for D (6 bases). The germline gives CDR1 SGHDT, CDR2 YYEEEE. The CDR3 is 16 amino acids. With 4 bases removed from V and 0 bases from J, the gap between germline ends came to 16 bases. In DNA, the CDR3 is TGTGCCAGCAGCATCCGACTAGTGGGGGACCAAGAGACCCAGTACTTC. It yields the protein CASSIRLVGDQETQYF. The full variable domain, in which reference TRBV5-6 and TRBJ2-5 provide the parts outside the CDR3, is DAGVTQSPTHLIKTRGQQVTLRCSPKSGHDTVSWYQQALGQGPQFIFQYYEEEERQRGNFPDRFSGHQFPNYSSELNVNALLLGDSALYLCASSIRLVGDQETQYFGPGTRLLVL.